The TCR beta chain under discussion was sequenced for a study of T cell repertoires in cytomegalovirus infection (dated by TCRdb to between 2018 and 2021). Study-wide context: The HLA type of each donor mattered for the analysis, because public TCR beta signatures pointed to carriage of CMV infection along with the matching HLA type. Overall study results and their limits: Carriers of CMV infection plus the relevant HLA type were discriminated by the cumulative frequency of public TCR beta family members in the study cohort and in an independent 352-donor cohort. The ex vivo response was dominated by HLA-C-restricted CMV-specific TCR beta clonotypes, which also provided the single most frequent clonotype in two of eight donors.

The sample holds many counts of this clonotype. Its specific antigen is unknown. Base qualities are missing; no much larger clone stands one base away. TCRdb records Illumina HiSeq 1500 as the sequencer. In-frame beta chains were kept once TCRdb had trimmed the public reads at Q25 with fastp and called clones with MiXCR. CDR3 protein sequences are deduplicated, and each keeps its most common genes and DNA. Present in this sample are some 270,000 distinct CDR3 sequences, approximately 17% of which were seen just once. Approximately 51% of the sample is in the top ten clones. Based on the germline V gene, the CDR1 and CDR2 sequences are SGHTA and FQGNSA. There are 15 amino acids in the CDR3, from cysteine to phenylalanine inclusive. Only the CDR3 region is kept as DNA, spanning 45 bases read in frame from base 1. V is pared back by 11 bases and J by 1 base, with 19 bases lying between the germline termini.

The source is a human donor in good health (CMV status not recorded). Some clones in this sample may be carry-over from other donors' samples. The chain employs TRBV7-2 and TRBJ2-3, with the D segment possibly TRBD1 or TRBD2, each aligning over 7 bases. Sequenced: CD8+ T cells from PBMCs. The CDR3 amino acid sequence is: CASRSGGVRTDTQYF. The DNA is as follows: TGTGCCTCACGGTCAGGGGGGGTACGCACAGATACGCAGTATTTT.